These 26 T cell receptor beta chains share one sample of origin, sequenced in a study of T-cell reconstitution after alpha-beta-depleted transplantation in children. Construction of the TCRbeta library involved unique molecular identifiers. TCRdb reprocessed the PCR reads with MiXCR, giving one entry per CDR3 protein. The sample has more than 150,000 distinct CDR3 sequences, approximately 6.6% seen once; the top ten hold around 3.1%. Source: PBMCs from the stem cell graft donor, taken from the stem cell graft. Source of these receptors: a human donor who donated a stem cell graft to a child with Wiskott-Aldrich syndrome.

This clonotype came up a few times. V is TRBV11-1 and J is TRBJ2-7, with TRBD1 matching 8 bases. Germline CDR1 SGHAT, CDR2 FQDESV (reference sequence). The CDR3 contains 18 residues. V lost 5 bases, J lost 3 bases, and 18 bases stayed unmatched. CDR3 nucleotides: TGTGCCAGCAGCCCTATCCTGGGATGGCCGGGACAGGTCTACGAGCAGTACTTC. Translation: CASSPILGWPGQVYEQYF.

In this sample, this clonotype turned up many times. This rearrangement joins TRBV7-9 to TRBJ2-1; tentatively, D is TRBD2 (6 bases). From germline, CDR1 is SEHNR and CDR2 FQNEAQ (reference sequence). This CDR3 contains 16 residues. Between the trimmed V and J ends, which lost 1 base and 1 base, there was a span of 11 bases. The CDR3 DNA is TGTGCCAGCAGCTTAGGTGCGGGATCTTCCTACAATGAGCAGTTCTTC. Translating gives CASSLGAGSSYNEQFF.

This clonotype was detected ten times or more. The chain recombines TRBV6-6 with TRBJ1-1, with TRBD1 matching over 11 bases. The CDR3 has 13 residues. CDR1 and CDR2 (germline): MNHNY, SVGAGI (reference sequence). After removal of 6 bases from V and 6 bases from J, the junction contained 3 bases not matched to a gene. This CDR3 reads CASRDRGPAEAFF. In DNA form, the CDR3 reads TGTGCCAGCAGGGACAGGGGGCCGGCTGAAGCTTTCTTT.

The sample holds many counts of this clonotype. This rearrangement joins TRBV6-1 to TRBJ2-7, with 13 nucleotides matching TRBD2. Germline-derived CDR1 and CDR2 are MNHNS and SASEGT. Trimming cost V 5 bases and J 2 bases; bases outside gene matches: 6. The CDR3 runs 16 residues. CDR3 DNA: TGTGCCAGCAGTCTTAGGACTAGCGGGAGTCCCTACGAGCAGTACTTC. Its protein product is CASSLRTSGSPYEQYF.

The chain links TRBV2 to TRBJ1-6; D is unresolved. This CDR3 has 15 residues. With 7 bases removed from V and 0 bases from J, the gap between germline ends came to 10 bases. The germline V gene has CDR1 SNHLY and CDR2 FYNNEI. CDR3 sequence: CASNGYSSYNSPLHF. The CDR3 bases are TGTGCCAGCAATGGTTATAGCTCCTATAATTCACCCCTCCACTTT. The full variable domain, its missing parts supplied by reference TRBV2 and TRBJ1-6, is EPEVTQTPSHQVTQMGQEVILRCVPISNHLYFYWYRQILGQKVEFLVSFYNNEISEKSEIFDDQFSVERPDGSNFTLKIRSTKLEDSAMYFCASNGYSSYNSPLHFGNGTRLTVT.

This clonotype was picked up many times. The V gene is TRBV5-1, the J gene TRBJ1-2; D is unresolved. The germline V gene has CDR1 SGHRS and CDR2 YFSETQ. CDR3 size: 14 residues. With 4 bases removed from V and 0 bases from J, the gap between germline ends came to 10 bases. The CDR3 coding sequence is TGCGCCAGCAGCCCGGAAAGCGCTAACTATGGCTACACCTTC. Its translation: CASSPESANYGYTF.

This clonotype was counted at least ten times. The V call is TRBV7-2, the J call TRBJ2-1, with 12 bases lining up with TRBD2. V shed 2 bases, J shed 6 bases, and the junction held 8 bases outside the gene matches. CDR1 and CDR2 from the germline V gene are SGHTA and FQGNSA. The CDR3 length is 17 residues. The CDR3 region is CASSLRAPGLAGNEQFF. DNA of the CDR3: TGTGCCAGCAGCTTAAGGGCTCCGGGACTAGCGGGCAATGAGCAGTTCTTC. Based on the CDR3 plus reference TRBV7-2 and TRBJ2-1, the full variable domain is GAGVSQSPSNKVTEKGKDVELRCDPISGHTALYWYRQSLGQGLEFLIYFQGNSAPDKSGLPSDRFSAERTGGSVSTLTIQRTQQEDSAVYLCASSLRAPGLAGNEQFFGPGTRLTVL.

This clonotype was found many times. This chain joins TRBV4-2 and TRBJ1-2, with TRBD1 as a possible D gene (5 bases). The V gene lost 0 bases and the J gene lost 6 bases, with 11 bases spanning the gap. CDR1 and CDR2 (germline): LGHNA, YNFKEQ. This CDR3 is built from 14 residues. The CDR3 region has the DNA TGTGCCAGCAGCCAAGATCCGGGGGGTAATGGCTACACCTTC. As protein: CASSQDPGGNGYTF.

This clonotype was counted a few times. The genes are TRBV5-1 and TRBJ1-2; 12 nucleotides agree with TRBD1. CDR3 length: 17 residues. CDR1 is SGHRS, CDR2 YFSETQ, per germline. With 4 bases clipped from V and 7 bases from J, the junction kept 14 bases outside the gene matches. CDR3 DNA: TGCGCCAGCAGCCCCCGGCTGGGACAGGGGGCGATCGGTGGCTACACCTTC. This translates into CASSPRLGQGAIGGYTF.

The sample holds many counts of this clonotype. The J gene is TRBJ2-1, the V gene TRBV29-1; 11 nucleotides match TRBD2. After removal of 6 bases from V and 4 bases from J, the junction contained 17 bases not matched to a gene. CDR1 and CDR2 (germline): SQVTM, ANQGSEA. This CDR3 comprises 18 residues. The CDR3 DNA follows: TGCAGCGTGAGAAGGGGGCTAGCGGGAGGCCCCCTATACAATGAGCAGTTCTTC. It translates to CSVRRGLAGGPLYNEQFF.

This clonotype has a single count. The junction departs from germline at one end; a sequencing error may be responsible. The CDR3 DNA reads as TGTGCCTGGGACAGGGAAGAGAGCCAGTACTTC. This codes for CAWDREESQYF. The chain has TRBV30 and TRBJ2-5; 7 positions agree with TRBD1. Germline-derived CDR1 and CDR2 are GTSNPN and SVGIG (reference sequence). This CDR3 is 11 amino acids long.

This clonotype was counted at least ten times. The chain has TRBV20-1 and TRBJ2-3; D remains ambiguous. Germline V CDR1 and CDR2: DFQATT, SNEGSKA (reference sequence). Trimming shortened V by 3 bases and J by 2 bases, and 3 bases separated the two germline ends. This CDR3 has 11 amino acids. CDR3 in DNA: TGCAGTGCTAGTGTCACAGATACGCAGTATTTT. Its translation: CSASVTDTQYF.

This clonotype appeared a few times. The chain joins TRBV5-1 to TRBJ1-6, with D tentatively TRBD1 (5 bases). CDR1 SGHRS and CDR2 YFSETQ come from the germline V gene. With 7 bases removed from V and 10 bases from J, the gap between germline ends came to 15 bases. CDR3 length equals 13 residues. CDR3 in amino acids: CASRKDNESPLHF. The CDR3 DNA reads TGCGCCAGCCGCAAGGACAATGAATCACCCCTCCACTTT.

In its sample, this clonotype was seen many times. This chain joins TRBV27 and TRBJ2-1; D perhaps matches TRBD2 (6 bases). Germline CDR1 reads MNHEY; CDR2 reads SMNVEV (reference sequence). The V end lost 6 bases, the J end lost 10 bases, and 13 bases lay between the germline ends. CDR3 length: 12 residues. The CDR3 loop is CASSPAGREQFF. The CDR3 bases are TGTGCCAGCAGCCCCGCGGGGCGCGAGCAGTTCTTC.

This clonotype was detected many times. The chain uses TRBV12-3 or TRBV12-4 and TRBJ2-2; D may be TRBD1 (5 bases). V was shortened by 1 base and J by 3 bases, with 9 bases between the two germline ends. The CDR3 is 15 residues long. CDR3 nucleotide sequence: TGTGCCAGCAGTTTAGTCCAGGGTTACACCGGGGAGCTGTTTTTT. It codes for CASSLVQGYTGELFF.

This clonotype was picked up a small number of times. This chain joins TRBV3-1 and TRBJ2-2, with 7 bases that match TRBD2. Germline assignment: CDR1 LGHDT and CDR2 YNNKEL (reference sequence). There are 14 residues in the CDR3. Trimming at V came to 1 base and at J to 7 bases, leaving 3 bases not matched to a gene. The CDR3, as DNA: TGTGCCAGCAGCCAAGCCGGGAGGAGCGGGGAGCTGTTTTTT. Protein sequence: CASSQAGRSGELFF.

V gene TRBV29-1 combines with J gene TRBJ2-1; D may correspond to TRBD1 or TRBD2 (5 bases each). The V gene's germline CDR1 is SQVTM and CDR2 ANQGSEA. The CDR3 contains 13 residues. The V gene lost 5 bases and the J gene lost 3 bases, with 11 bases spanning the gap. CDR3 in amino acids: CSVRGDLYNEQFF. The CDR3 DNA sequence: TGCAGCGTTCGAGGGGACCTCTACAATGAGCAGTTCTTC.

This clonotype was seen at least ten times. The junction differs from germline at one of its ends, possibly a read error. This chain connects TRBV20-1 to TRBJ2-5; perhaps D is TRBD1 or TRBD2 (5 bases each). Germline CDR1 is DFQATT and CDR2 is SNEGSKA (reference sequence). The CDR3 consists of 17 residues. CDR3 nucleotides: TGCAGTGCCAGAGACTATTCAGGGTCATTATTCCAAGAGACCCAGTACTTC. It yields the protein CSARDYSGSLFQETQYF.

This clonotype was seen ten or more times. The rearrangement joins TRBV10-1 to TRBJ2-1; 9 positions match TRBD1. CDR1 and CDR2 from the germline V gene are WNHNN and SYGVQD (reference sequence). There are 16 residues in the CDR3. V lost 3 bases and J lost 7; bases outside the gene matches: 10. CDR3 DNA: TGCGCCAGCAGTGAAGACGGGACAGGGTCTCCAAATGAGCAGTTCTTC. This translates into CASSEDGTGSPNEQFF.

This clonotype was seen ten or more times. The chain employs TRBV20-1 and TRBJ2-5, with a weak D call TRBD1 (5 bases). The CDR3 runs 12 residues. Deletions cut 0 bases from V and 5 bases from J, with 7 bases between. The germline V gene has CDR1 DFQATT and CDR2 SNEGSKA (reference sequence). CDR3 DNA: TGCAGTGCTAGAGACAGGGATGAGACCCAGTACTTC. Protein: CSARDRDETQYF.

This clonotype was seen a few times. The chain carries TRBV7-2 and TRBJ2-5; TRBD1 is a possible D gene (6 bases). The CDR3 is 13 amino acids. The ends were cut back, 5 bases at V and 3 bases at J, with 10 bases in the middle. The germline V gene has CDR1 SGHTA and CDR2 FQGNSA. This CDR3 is CASSKDREETQYF. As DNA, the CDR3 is TGTGCCAGCAGCAAGGACAGAGAAGAGACCCAGTACTTC.

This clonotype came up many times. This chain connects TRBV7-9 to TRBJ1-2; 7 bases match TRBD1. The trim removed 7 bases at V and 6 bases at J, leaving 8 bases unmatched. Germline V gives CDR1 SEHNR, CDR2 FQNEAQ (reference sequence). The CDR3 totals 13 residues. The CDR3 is CASTFTGDDGYTF. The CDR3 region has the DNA TGTGCCAGCACATTTACAGGGGATGATGGCTACACCTTC. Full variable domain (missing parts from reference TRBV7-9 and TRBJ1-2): DTGVSQNPRHKITKRGQNVTFRCDPISEHNRLYWYRQTLGQGPEFLTYFQNEAQLEKSRLLSDRFSAERPKGSFSTLEIQRTEQGDSAMYLCASTFTGDDGYTFGSGTRLTVV.

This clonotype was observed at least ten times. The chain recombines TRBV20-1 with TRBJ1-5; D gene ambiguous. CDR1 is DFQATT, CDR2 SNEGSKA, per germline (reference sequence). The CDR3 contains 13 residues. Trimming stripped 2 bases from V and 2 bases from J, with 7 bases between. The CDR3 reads CSARLEGNQPQHF. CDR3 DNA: TGCAGTGCTAGATTGGAGGGCAATCAGCCCCAGCATTTT.

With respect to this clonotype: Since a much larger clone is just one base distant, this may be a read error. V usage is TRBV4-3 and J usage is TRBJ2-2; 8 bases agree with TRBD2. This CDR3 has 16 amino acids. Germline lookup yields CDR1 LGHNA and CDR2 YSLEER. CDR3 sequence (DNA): TGCACCAGCAGCCGAGCCGGGACTAGTGGTACCGGGGAGCTGTTTTTT. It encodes CTSSRAGTSGTGELFF.

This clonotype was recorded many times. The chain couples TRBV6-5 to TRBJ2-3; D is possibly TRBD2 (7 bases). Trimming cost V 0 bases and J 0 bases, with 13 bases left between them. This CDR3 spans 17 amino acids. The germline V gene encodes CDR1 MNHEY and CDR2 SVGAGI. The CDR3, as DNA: TGTGCCAGCAGTTACTCGATGGGCGGGGGCAGCACAGATACGCAGTATTTT. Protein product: CASSYSMGGGSTDTQYF.

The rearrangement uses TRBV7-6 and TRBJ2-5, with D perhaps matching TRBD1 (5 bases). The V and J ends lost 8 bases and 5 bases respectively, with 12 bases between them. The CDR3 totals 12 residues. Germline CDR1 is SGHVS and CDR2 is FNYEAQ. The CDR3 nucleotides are TGTGCCAGCGACCAGGGCGATGAGACCCAGTACTTC. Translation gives CASDQGDETQYF.